This T cell receptor beta chain was sequenced during a study of T-cell memory formation after mild COVID-19. Study-level information: Most TCR clusters belonged to a single donor. Study-wide points: Memory from before infection featured some responding clones, which suggests cross-reactive memory joined. Contracting CD8+ clones were enriched in EMRA, CD4+ mainly in CM and EM. Whereas later expanders leaned CD4+, clones contracting day 15 to 85 showed a balanced CD4/CD8 makeup.

Germline CDR1 reads DFQATT; CDR2 reads SNEGSKA (reference sequence). Trimming shortened V by 6 bases and J by 0 bases, and 13 bases separated the two germline ends. This CDR3 is 14 amino acids long. MiXCR, applied by TCRdb to the 5' RACE reads, yields one record per CDR3 protein. The sample comprises a few hundred thousand distinct CDR3 sequences, 15% of which are singletons, and under 25% rests with the top ten. Comment on this clonotype: What it recognizes is unknown.

The V and J genes are TRBV20-1 and TRBJ2-3; possible D gene TRBD2, 6 bases. This clonotype was obtained from a man younger than 30 who had mild COVID-19 (a few samples of this study predate the infection). Cell type and time point are not known. The sequenced material came from PBMCs or a T cell subset sorted from them (not recorded which). CDR3 sequence: CSARTGVSTDTQYF. CDR3 bases: TGCAGTGCAAGGACGGGGGTTAGCACAGATACGCAGTATTTT.